Only a few counts were recorded for the clone carrying this T cell receptor (beta chain). Its matching antigen is unknown. Trimming cost V 3 bases and J 6 bases, with 19 bases left between them. Germline lookup yields CDR1 MDHEN and CDR2 SYDVKM. There are 16 residues in the CDR3. Alongside a J-beta primer mix, a sample-barcoded 5' primer served in a second PCR lasting about 7 to 11 cycles. TCRdb reprocessed the 5' RACE reads via MiXCR and lists one record per CDR3 protein. Counted here are about 1.1 million distinct CDR3 sequences, 35% to 45% occurring once; the ten biggest clones make up approximately 14%. The extraction recovered at least 6 micrograms of total RNA per sample. The data are from a study of blood T cells in healthy people across ages. Whole-study results and caveats: The fall in TCR beta diversity per million T cells was roughly linear with age.

Sequenced sample: blood. The chain uses TRBV28 and TRBJ2-3, with D possibly matching TRBD2 (7 bases). The TCR comes from a man in his late teens or twenties in good health. The CDR3 DNA reads TGTGCCAGCAGTTTGGCGGGGGCTCCCGGAGCTGATACGCAGTATTTT. This translates into CASSLAGAPGADTQYF.